These 23 T cell receptor beta chains were all obtained from the same sample, sequenced in a study of cytomegalovirus exposure and HLA in healthy donors. Primers: 60 Vbeta forward and 13 Jbeta reverse. TCRdb keeps only in-frame clones here, not all; method: immunoSEQ multiplex PCR. This repertoire shows roughly 250,000 clones, roughly 86% found once; its top ten account for 2% to 2.5%. Sequenced sample: PBMCs. These receptors were obtained from a middle-aged woman in good health and CMV-seropositive.

V gene TRBV25-1 combines with J gene TRBJ1-4; D ambiguous. The CDR3 covers 15 residues. V was cut by 3 bases and J by 0 bases, with 8 bases left in between. CDR1 MGHDK and CDR2 SYGVNS come from the germline V gene. DNA of the CDR3: TGTGCCAGCAGTGATCTAGGTACAACTAATGAAAAACTGTTTTTT. Its protein is CASSDLGTTNEKLFF. Full variable domain (outside the CDR3, taken from reference TRBV25-1 and TRBJ1-4): EADIYQTPRYLVIGTGKKITLECSQTMGHDKMYWYQQDPGMELHLIHYSYGVNSTEKGDLSSESTVSRIRTEHFPLTLESARPSHTSQYLCASSDLGTTNEKLFFGSGTQLSVL.

The chain is built from TRBV6-5 and TRBJ1-5, with D unresolved. The germline V and J ends were trimmed by 4 bases and 0 bases, with 7 bases remaining between them. Germline-derived CDR1 and CDR2 are MNHEY and SVGAGI. The CDR3 length is 14 residues. The CDR3 here is CASSSRVSNQPQHF. In DNA form, the CDR3 reads TGTGCCAGCAGTTCGCGAGTTAGCAATCAGCCCCAGCATTTT.

The chain joins TRBV5-4 to TRBJ2-7; 7 bases map to TRBD2. The germline gives CDR1 SGHNT, CDR2 YYREEE (reference sequence). The CDR3 runs 14 residues. With V trimmed by 1 base and J by 3 bases, 4 bases remained unmatched. The CDR3 loop is CASSLIAGDYEQYF. CDR3 DNA sequence: TGTGCCAGCAGCTTGATAGCGGGCGACTACGAGCAGTACTTC.

This chain links TRBV5-1 with TRBJ2-7; D is uncertain. The V and J ends lost 3 bases and 2 bases respectively, with 9 bases between them. The CDR3 is 13 amino acids. CDR1 is SGHRS, CDR2 YFSETQ, per germline. The CDR3 spells CASSSVDTYEQYF. In DNA, the CDR3 is TGCGCCAGCAGCTCCGTTGACACCTACGAGCAGTACTTC.

The V and J genes are TRBV11-3 and TRBJ2-1; a possible D gene is TRBD1 (6 bases). The CDR3 totals 15 residues. The ends were cut back, 2 bases at V and 4 bases at J, with 12 bases in the middle. Germline CDR1 SGHNT, CDR2 YENEEA. In DNA, the CDR3 is TGTGCCAGCAGCTTAAGCCAGGGGTTATACAATGAGCAGTTCTTC. It translates to CASSLSQGLYNEQFF.

The chain links TRBV28 to TRBJ1-3; TRBD1 might be the D (6 bases). The CDR3 spans 15 residues. Germline V gene data show CDR1 as MDHEN and CDR2 as SYDVKM. V was trimmed by 3 bases and J by 4 bases, leaving 13 bases between them. The CDR3 DNA reads TGTGCCAGCAGTTTTTTAAGGGGGTCAGGAAACACCATATATTTT. Translating it yields CASSFLRGSGNTIYF.

As for this clone: This CDR3 is also generated by other DNA sequences in the sample. The rearrangement uses TRBV19 and TRBJ1-1; D may be TRBD1 (6 bases). Trimming stripped 3 bases from V and 0 bases from J, with 8 bases between. In germline, CDR1 is LNHDA, CDR2 SQIVND (reference sequence). This CDR3 spans 14 amino acids. This chain's CDR3 is CASSIGGVNTEAFF. In nucleotides, the CDR3 is TGTGCCAGTAGTATTGGGGGCGTGAACACTGAAGCTTTCTTT.

This chain connects TRBV7-2 to TRBJ1-2; 10 positions match TRBD1. This CDR3 comprises 15 residues. Trimming took 3 bases from V and 5 from J; bases not matched to a gene: 6. Germline-derived CDR1 and CDR2 are SGHTA and FQGNSA. CDR3 bases: TGTGCCAGCAGCTTGGGACAGGGGTTAGGGTATGGCTACACCTTC. It is translated as CASSLGQGLGYGYTF.

The gene calls are TRBV14 and TRBJ1-2, with TRBD1 matching 7 bases. Trimming removed 1 base from V and 3 bases from J; junction bases left unmatched: 8. Germline values: CDR1 SGHDN, CDR2 FVKESK. The CDR3 has 16 amino acids. The CDR3 region has the DNA TGTGCCAGCAGCCAAGGCGGCAGGGGGTCCGACTATGGCTACACCTTC. Protein: CASSQGGRGSDYGYTF.

This chain links TRBV5-1 with TRBJ1-2; D is ambiguous. CDR3 size: 14 residues. Germline V gene data show CDR1 as SGHRS and CDR2 as YFSETQ. Between the trimmed V and J ends, which lost 0 bases and 8 bases, there was a span of 14 bases. The CDR3 here is CASSLGGRLEGYTF. The CDR3 DNA sequence: TGCGCCAGCAGCTTGGGAGGCCGCCTAGAAGGCTACACCTTC. The complete variable domain, with remaining parts taken from reference TRBV5-1 and TRBJ1-2, reads KAGVTQTPRYLIKTRGQQVTLSCSPISGHRSVSWYQQTPGQGLQFLFEYFSETQRNKGNFPGRFSGRQFSNSRSEMNVSTLELGDSALYLCASSLGGRLEGYTFGSGTRLTVV.

The chain combines TRBV28 with TRBJ2-1; possible D gene TRBD1, 6 bases. The CDR3 is 12 amino acids. Trimming took off 8 bases at V and 5 bases at J, with 10 bases between the two ends. From germline, CDR1 is MDHEN and CDR2 SYDVKM. CDR3: CASFGQNNEQFF. DNA for the CDR3: TGTGCCAGCTTTGGACAGAACAATGAGCAGTTCTTC.

This clone came up once. The genes are TRBV29-1 and TRBJ2-5; 8 positions agree with TRBD1. This CDR3 has 12 amino acids. Trimming took 5 bases from V and 4 from J; bases not matched to a gene: 3. The germline CDR1 and CDR2 sequences are SQVTM and ANQGSEA. The CDR3 DNA reads as TGCAGCGTTTTCAGGGGGCGAGAGACCCAGTACTTC. Its protein is CSVFRGRETQYF.

The chain recombines TRBV13 with TRBJ2-3, with 12 bases lining up with TRBD2. V was pared by 3 bases and J by 5 bases, with 6 bases of the junction left unmatched. The germline V gene has CDR1 PRHDT and CDR2 FYEKMQ (reference sequence). This CDR3 spans 16 amino acids. The CDR3 sequence is CASSFWTSGTGDTQYF. Written as DNA, the CDR3 is TGTGCCAGCAGCTTCTGGACTAGCGGGACTGGAGATACGCAGTATTTT.

V and J are TRBV30 and TRBJ1-1, with D hard to call. Trimming removed 5 bases at V and 0 bases at J, with 4 bases between. The CDR3 runs 11 residues. Germline V gene sequence: CDR1 GTSNPN, CDR2 SVGIG (reference sequence). CDR3 sequence: CAWCMNTEAFF. CDR3 sequence (DNA): TGTGCCTGGTGTATGAACACTGAAGCTTTCTTT.

The chain employs TRBV10-3 and TRBJ2-7; TRBD1 agrees at 11 bases. V dropped 1 base and J dropped 6; count of bases not matched to a gene: 5. CDR3 length equals 15 residues. Germline assignment: CDR1 ENHRY and CDR2 SYGVKD. The CDR3 DNA reads as TGTGCCATCAGTGAGTGGCCTGGGACAGGGGGCGAGCAGTACTTC. Translated: CAISEWPGTGGEQYF.

The chain uses TRBV4-2 and TRBJ2-3; 12 bases are shared with TRBD2. The length of the CDR3 is 19 residues. From germline, CDR1 is LGHNA and CDR2 YNFKEQ. V dropped 0 bases and J dropped 1; count of bases not matched to a gene: 8. DNA for the CDR3: TGTGCCAGCAGCCAAGATCTTGAGACTAGCGGGAGAGGCACAGATACGCAGTATTTT. It encodes CASSQDLETSGRGTDTQYF.

The chain links TRBV7-9 to TRBJ2-1; 7 bases fit TRBD2. CDR3 length: 11 amino acids. V was clipped by 11 bases and J by 8 bases; unmatched bases: 6. Germline V CDR1 and CDR2: SEHNR, FQNEAQ (reference sequence). The CDR3 DNA follows: TGTGCCGGGGAGGGCCGGTATGAGCAGTTCTTC. It codes for CAGEGRYEQFF.

The chain links TRBV11-1 to TRBJ2-7; TRBD2 is a possible D gene (5 bases). Trimming left V 2 bases short and J 3 bases short, with 11 bases between. In germline, CDR1 is SGHAT, CDR2 FQDESV (reference sequence). The CDR3 totals 14 residues. CDR3 sequence (DNA): TGTGCCAGCAGCTTATCTGGCGGAGGCTACGAGCAGTACTTC. It yields the protein CASSLSGGGYEQYF.

The genes are TRBV7-9 and TRBJ1-5, with D perhaps TRBD1 (5 bases). CDR1 and CDR2 from the germline V gene are SEHNR and FQNEAQ (reference sequence). The CDR3 consists of 14 residues. V was clipped by 5 bases and J by 5 bases, with 13 bases between them. CDR3 protein: CASSRTSGDQPQHF. DNA of the CDR3: TGTGCCAGCAGCCGAACTTCGGGGGATCAGCCCCAGCATTTT.

This clone has just a few counts. The chain couples TRBV4-3 to TRBJ1-1, with a possible D match to TRBD1 (5 bases). The germline V and J ends were trimmed by 1 base and 6 bases, with 12 bases remaining between them. Germline CDR1 is LGHNA and CDR2 is YSLEER. CDR3 length: 14 amino acids. DNA of the CDR3: TGCGCCAGCAGCCAAGCTCAGGGAAGCCCTGAAGCTTTCTTT. Translated: CASSQAQGSPEAFF.

The CDR3 nucleotides are TGCAGCGCCGGGTCTAATCAGCCCCAGCATTTT. Translated: CSAGSNQPQHF. The chain has TRBV29-1 and TRBJ1-5; no clear D gene. Germline lookup yields CDR1 SQVTM and CDR2 ANQGSEA. This CDR3 has 11 residues. V was trimmed by 7 bases and J by 4 bases, leaving 8 bases between them.

The CDR3 reads CAWRGGPNEKLFF. The CDR3 coding sequence is TGTGCCTGGAGGGGGGGACCTAATGAAAAACTGTTTTTT. The chain links TRBV30 to TRBJ1-4, with D tentatively TRBD1 (5 bases). The CDR3 consists of 13 residues. Germline-derived CDR1 and CDR2 are GTSNPN and SVGIG (reference sequence). V shed 3 bases and J shed 3 bases, with 8 bases lying between them.

J is TRBJ1-5 and V is TRBV19; TRBD1 might be the D (6 bases). V lost 6 bases, J lost 0 bases, and 15 bases lay in between. The CDR3 extends over 16 amino acids. Germline values: CDR1 LNHDA, CDR2 SQIVND (reference sequence). In nucleotides, the CDR3 is TGTGCCAGTAGAAGCAGGGGAAGTACTAGCAATCAGCCCCAGCATTTT. Its protein is CASRSRGSTSNQPQHF.